This T cell receptor beta chain was found in a study of cytomegalovirus exposure and HLA in healthy donors. Trimming removed 0 bases at V and 8 bases at J, with 17 bases between. The CDR3 spans 15 residues. Germline values: CDR1 GTSNPN, CDR2 SVGIG (reference sequence). The sample holds one count of this clone. The PCR was carried out with 60 Vbeta primers and 13 Jbeta primers. Authors' analysis steps: An analysis that came later counted tens of millions of unique TCR beta chains, roughly 11 million shared. Generated by immunoSEQ multiplex PCR, the TCRdb table keeps only in-frame clones and is missing some. The V and J calls and clone size were taken over from that table, and D and trimming were inferred from the DNA. The sample has about 140,000 clones; roughly 77% are singletons. The donors comprised healthy bone marrow donors.

The rearrangement uses TRBV30 and TRBJ2-1; tentative D call: TRBD1 (5 bases). Sequenced input: PBMCs. The TCR sequence derives from a young woman in good health and CMV-seronegative. This CDR3 is CAWSVPVWGGYEQFF. CDR3 nucleotides: TGTGCCTGGAGTGTACCCGTTTGGGGCGGCTATGAGCAGTTCTTC.